These 24 T cell receptor beta chains share one sample of origin, sequenced in a study of cytomegalovirus exposure and HLA in healthy donors. The PCR contained 60 Vbeta and 13 Jbeta primers. Here immunoSEQ multiplex PCR was the method, and the copy in TCRdb shows in-frame clones only, minus some. This repertoire includes under 200,000 clones. Specimen: PBMCs. These receptors were collected from a man between 25 and 39 years old in good health and CMV-seronegative.

The V call is TRBV18, the J call TRBJ1-5; D is unclear. The CDR3 is 16 residues long. CDR1 and CDR2 (germline): KGHSH, LQKENI. The germline V and J ends were trimmed by 0 bases and 0 bases, with 9 bases remaining between them. CDR3 nucleotide sequence: TGTGCCAGCTCACCACCGGGCGTTTATAGCAATCAGCCCCAGCATTTT. Amino acid sequence: CASSPPGVYSNQPQHF.

This CDR3 is CASTPLPGFGELFF. CDR3 DNA: TGTGCCAGCACCCCGTTGCCGGGGTTCGGGGAGCTGTTTTTT. This chain joins TRBV7-9 and TRBJ2-2; the D gene is possibly TRBD2 (5 bases). CDR3 size: 14 residues. V gave up 7 bases and J gave up 7 bases, with 16 bases separating them. Germline V gene data show CDR1 as SEHNR and CDR2 as FQNEAQ (reference sequence).

This chain uses TRBV5-1 with TRBJ2-7; 7 bases agree with TRBD2. Germline CDR1 and CDR2: SGHRS and YFSETQ. The CDR3 has 14 residues. J was trimmed by 7 bases and V by 4 bases; bases with no gene match: 11. The CDR3 here is CASSGGLGDREQYF. Here the CDR3 DNA reads TGCGCCAGCAGCGGAGGACTAGGAGATAGAGAGCAGTACTTC.

The chain is built from TRBV4-2 and TRBJ2-3; 12 bases agree with TRBD2. The junction had 4 bases not matched to a gene; V was cut back by 5 bases and J by 4 bases. This CDR3 spans 15 amino acids. CDR1 and CDR2 from the germline V gene are LGHNA and YNFKEQ. CDR3 coding DNA: TGTGCCAGCAGCGGACTAGCGGGGTCCGCAGATACGCAGTATTTT. Translating it yields CASSGLAGSADTQYF.

CDR3 DNA sequence: TGTGCCTGGACTAGCGGGAGAGGGCACAATGAGCAGTTCTTC. It yields the protein CAWTSGRGHNEQFF. The J gene is TRBJ2-1, the V gene TRBV30, with 10 nucleotides matching TRBD2. CDR3 length: 14 residues. Unmatched junction bases numbered 5, after V lost 4 bases and J lost 5 bases. Germline CDR1 reads GTSNPN; CDR2 reads SVGIG (reference sequence).

The V and J genes are TRBV28 and TRBJ1-2, with TRBD1 as a possible D gene (6 bases). The CDR3 is 13 amino acids. Trimming stripped 6 bases from V and 4 bases from J, with 12 bases between. CDR1 and CDR2 (germline): MDHEN, SYDVKM. CDR3 region: CASRGGAGYGYTF. The CDR3 nucleotides are TGTGCCAGCAGGGGGGGGGCGGGCTATGGCTACACCTTC.

The genes are TRBV19 and TRBJ2-7, with D possibly being TRBD1 (5 bases). This CDR3 region has 15 residues. V was shortened by 4 bases and J by 7 bases, with 20 bases between the two germline ends. Germline CDR1 reads LNHDA; CDR2 reads SQIVND (reference sequence). CDR3: CASSKTQDGSQEQYF. DNA of the CDR3: TGTGCCAGTAGTAAAACACAGGACGGCAGCCAGGAGCAGTACTTC.

This rearrangement joins TRBV7-9 to TRBJ2-4, with 7 bases matching TRBD1. The junction had 2 bases not matched to a gene; V was cut back by 1 base and J by 8 bases. Germline V gene sequence: CDR1 SEHNR, CDR2 FQNEAQ (reference sequence). CDR3 length equals 13 residues. The CDR3 here is CASSLGQGDIQYF. The CDR3 nucleotides are TGTGCCAGCAGCTTAGGGCAGGGGGACATTCAGTACTTC.

V usage is TRBV10-1 and J usage is TRBJ2-2; TRBD1 aligns across 10 bases. V was clipped by 0 bases and J by 6 bases; unmatched bases: 1. CDR1 is WNHNN and CDR2 is SYGVQD in the germline V gene (reference sequence). The CDR3 length is 15 residues. Here the CDR3 DNA reads TGCGCCAGCAGTGAGTCGGGACAGGGGTCCGGGGAGCTGTTTTTT. Translation: CASSESGQGSGELFF.

The rearrangement joins TRBV4-1 to TRBJ2-5, with D possibly TRBD2 on 6 matching bases. Germline CDR1 MGHRA, CDR2 YSYEKL. Trimming stripped 4 bases from V and 4 bases from J, with 22 bases between. The CDR3 covers 17 residues. The DNA for the CDR3 is TGCGCCAGCAGCCTTAAAAGGGACTCCTCGTCGGGAGAGACCCAGTACTTC. Encoded protein: CASSLKRDSSSGETQYF.

The chain combines TRBV11-3 with TRBJ2-7; possibly TRBD1 for D (5 bases). Germline loops: CDR1 SGHNT, CDR2 YENEEA. V gave up 5 bases and J gave up 7 bases, with 12 bases separating them. CDR3 length equals 12 residues. The CDR3 nucleotides read TGTGCCAGCAGCCCGGACATAAGAGAGCAGTACTTC. Translation gives CASSPDIREQYF.

J is TRBJ2-5 and V is TRBV2; 9 bases agree with TRBD1. The DNA end is a closer match to TRBJ2-7, so the J assignment may be wrong. The CDR3 sequence is 14 residues long. Per germline, CDR1 SNHLY and CDR2 FYNNEI. The DNA of the CDR3 is TGTGCCAGCAGCGGACAGGGGTCTACCTACGAGCAGTACTTC. This gives the protein CASSGQGSTYEQYF.

The chain has TRBV5-5 and TRBJ1-1; D is undetermined. V lost 0 bases to trimming and J lost 5 bases, with 11 bases between them. In germline, CDR1 is SGHKS, CDR2 YYEKEE (reference sequence). This CDR3 spans 14 amino acids. The CDR3 nucleotides are TGTGCCAGCAGCTTGGTGGGGTCGGGGACTGAAGCTTTCTTT. Its protein is CASSLVGSGTEAFF.

The chain combines TRBV11-2 with TRBJ2-1; TRBD2 matches 11 bases. V was pared by 5 bases and J by 5 bases, with 5 bases of the junction left unmatched. CDR1 is SGHAT, CDR2 FQNNGV, per germline. The CDR3 totals 15 residues. CDR3 residues: CASSTGLAVNNEQFF. Here the CDR3 DNA reads TGTGCCAGCAGCACGGGACTAGCGGTGAACAATGAGCAGTTCTTC.

This chain connects TRBV9 to TRBJ2-7; D might be TRBD2 (6 bases). Trimming stripped 3 bases from V and 0 bases from J, with 13 bases between. The CDR3 has 15 residues. The germline V gene has CDR1 SGDLS and CDR2 YYNGEE. Written as DNA, the CDR3 is TGTGCCAGCAGCGCTCGCGGGGACGCCTCCTACGAGCAGTACTTC. This sequence encodes CASSARGDASYEQYF.

The V gene is TRBV7-2, the J gene TRBJ1-4; TRBD1 matches 9 bases. The CDR3 extends over 16 amino acids. J lost 6 bases, V lost 3 bases, and 8 bases had no gene match. CDR1 and CDR2 (germline): SGHTA, FQGNSA. The CDR3 here is CASSFPTGGDDEKLFF. CDR3 nucleotides: TGTGCCAGCAGCTTCCCCACAGGGGGCGATGATGAAAAACTGTTTTTT. Supplemented by reference TRBV7-2 and TRBJ1-4, the full variable domain reads GAGVSQSPSNKVTEKGKDVELRCDPISGHTALYWYRQSLGQGLEFLIYFQGNSAPDKSGLPSDRFSAERTGGSVSTLTIQRTQQEDSAVYLCASSFPTGGDDEKLFFGSGTQLSVL.

This sequence joins TRBV11-1 and TRBJ2-7; 7 bases are a match to TRBD1. CDR1 is SGHAT, CDR2 FQDESV, per germline (reference sequence). J gave up 9 bases and V 3 bases, and 5 bases lay outside the gene matches. The CDR3 is made up of 12 amino acids. The CDR3 nucleotides are TGTGCCAGCAGCTTTACAGGGGCCGGGCAGTACTTC. Protein product: CASSFTGAGQYF.

The chain uses TRBV5-1 and TRBJ2-7; 7 bases fit TRBD2. V trimming: 0 bases; J trimming: 0 bases; junction bases outside the gene matches: 3. The CDR3 has 15 amino acids. CDR1 is SGHRS and CDR2 is YFSETQ in the germline V gene. CDR3 DNA sequence: TGCGCCAGCAGCTTGGCTCGGACTAGCTCCTACGAGCAGTACTTC. This translates into CASSLARTSSYEQYF.

The V gene is TRBV28, the J gene TRBJ2-2; 10 bases align to TRBD1. CDR1 is MDHEN, CDR2 SYDVKM, per germline. This CDR3 comprises 16 residues. V lost 3 bases, J lost 2 bases, and 3 bases stayed unmatched. CDR3 loop: CASSFWTGGNTGELFF. CDR3 bases: TGTGCCAGCAGTTTTTGGACAGGGGGAAACACCGGGGAGCTGTTTTTT.

The chain has TRBV19 and TRBJ2-3, with TRBD2 matching over 12 bases. Germline lookup yields CDR1 LNHDA and CDR2 SQIVND (reference sequence). V lost 4 bases and J lost 3; bases outside the gene matches: 2. The CDR3 spans 15 residues. The CDR3 here is CASSSGTSGTDTQYF. The CDR3 DNA sequence: TGTGCCAGTAGTAGCGGGACTAGCGGGACAGATACGCAGTATTTT.

Turning to this clone: At the DNA level, this CDR3 is encoded by other sequences in the same sample as well. The genes are TRBV4-2 and TRBJ1-5; tentative D call: TRBD1 (5 bases). The CDR3 is 15 residues long. Trimming stripped 0 bases from V and 5 bases from J, with 11 bases between. CDR1 and CDR2 (germline): LGHNA, YNFKEQ. The CDR3 DNA follows: TGTGCCAGCAGCCAAGATGGGCAGGGCTATCAGCCCCAGCATTTT. Translating gives CASSQDGQGYQPQHF.

This sequence joins TRBV5-1 and TRBJ1-5, with a tentative D call TRBD1 (5 bases). The CDR3 contains 17 residues. V was trimmed by 0 bases and J by 3 bases, leaving 16 bases between them. Germline lookup yields CDR1 SGHRS and CDR2 YFSETQ. The CDR3 sequence: CASSLGGVIGANQPQHF. The DNA of the CDR3 is TGCGCCAGCAGCTTGGGGGGCGTGATAGGGGCCAATCAGCCCCAGCATTTT.

The chain recombines TRBV5-4 with TRBJ1-3; the D is unclear. The ends were cut back, 4 bases at V and 0 bases at J, with 11 bases in the middle. This CDR3 has 15 residues. CDR1 SGHNT and CDR2 YYREEE come from the germline V gene (reference sequence). This CDR3 reads CASSPYTSSGNTIYF. The CDR3 DNA sequence: TGTGCCAGCAGCCCGTATACGAGCTCTGGAAACACCATATATTTT.

CDR3 loop: CASRQRTGSSGANVLTF. CDR3 nucleotides: TGTGCCAGTAGACAAAGGACAGGGAGCTCTGGGGCCAACGTCCTGACTTTC. The chain joins TRBV19 to TRBJ2-6, with TRBD1 identical over 8 bases. The CDR3 covers 17 residues. Trimming removed 6 bases from V and 0 bases from J; junction bases left unmatched: 7. Germline values: CDR1 LNHDA, CDR2 SQIVND (reference sequence).